These T cell receptor beta chains were read from a single sample in a study of human T cells and chemical hapten exposure. TCRdb reprocessed the RACE reads with MiXCR, giving one entry per CDR3 protein. The profile shows some 77,000 distinct CDR3 sequences, about 8.6% of them singletons. Sample: whole blood. All receptors derive from a female donor in good health. Some clones in this sample may be carry-over from other donors' samples. The CDR3 runs from the conserved cysteine through the conserved F or W. Rows may omit the clone size; those that give it use once, few, many or a size class.

few	TRBV4-3	TRBJ2-3	CASSQDTGGLGTDTQYF
NA	TRBV28	TRBJ2-2	CASFPSPTTGELFF
many	TRBV20-1	TRBJ2-3	CSATHRTDTQYF
many	TRBV28	TRBJ2-1	CASSFQGARDEQFF
NA	TRBV2	TRBJ2-7	CASRARAGPYEQYF
few	TRBV21-1	TRBJ2-6	CASSKVAEVLSGANVLTF
few	TRBV7-2	TRBJ2-3	CASSLVGSRPTDTQYF
NA	TRBV5-1	TRBJ1-1	CASRWSIQGRAFF
few	TRBV5-5	TRBJ1-1	CASSLSGLNTEAFF
many	TRBV27	TRBJ1-2	CAGKRGTYGYTF
NA	TRBV7-3	TRBJ2-1	CASSLTGQGFGEQFF
many	TRBV20-1	TRBJ2-7	CSARTPLVSLYEQYF
many	TRBV27	TRBJ2-1	CASSPRTGTGLPNEQFF
NA	TRBV5-1	TRBJ2-1	CASSRTGSSYNEQFF
few	TRBV7-2	TRBJ2-3	CASSLVLAGGGTQYF
NA	TRBV6-4	TRBJ2-3	CASSDRSGGADTQYF
NA	TRBV6-5	TRBJ1-5	CASSNGQPNQPQHF
many	TRBV7-8	TRBJ1-5	CASSLSPSVLANQPQHF
many	TRBV18	TRBJ1-2	CASSPDRLNYGYTF
NA	TRBV28	TRBJ2-7	CASSLDRGRGEQYF
many	TRBV5-5	TRBJ2-6	CASSFSPGQNANVLTF
many	TRBV7-9	TRBJ1-5	CASSDRDRGSNQPQHF
many	TRBV2	TRBJ1-2	CASRLEGYGYTF
NA	TRBV29-1	TRBJ2-1	CSVDDPGQGAYNEQFF
many	TRBV5-4	TRBJ2-3	CASSLGPTSGGRTDTQYF
many	TRBV19	TRBJ2-3	CASSISDTQYF
many	TRBV11-1	TRBJ2-1	CASSGRTGSSYNEQFF
NA	TRBV18	TRBJ1-1	CASSPWQQSTEAFF
few	TRBV15	TRBJ2-3	CATSREAAYTDTQYF
NA	TRBV12-3/TRBV12-4	TRBJ1-4	CASSLARTSAEKLFF
many	TRBV20-1	TRBJ2-7	CSARSATYEQYF
few	TRBV5-5	TRBJ1-2	CASSLGASDGYTF
NA	TRBV6-4	TRBJ2-2	CASEGQAGTGELFF
NA	TRBV23-1	TRBJ2-3	CASSQPRSHHTQYF
many	TRBV2	TRBJ1-1	CASSVNRRNTEAFF
few	TRBV20-1	TRBJ2-3	CSARDRGAGGPTDTQYF
NA	TRBV7-2	TRBJ2-3	CASSQRPPTDTQYF
once	TRBV2	TRBJ2-5	CASSDSSAGTSGGQETQYF
few	TRBV5-1	TRBJ1-2	CASSGTTGNYGYTF
many	TRBV25-1	TRBJ2-7	CASSGLDWTGHTYEQYF
many	TRBV6-5	TRBJ2-1	CASSFSANRWQFF
NA	TRBV20-1	TRBJ2-2	CSARDLAGGHTGELFF
NA	TRBV6-1	TRBJ1-2	CASSEEVGQGYGYTF
NA	TRBV19	TRBJ1-2	CASSTLDTYGYTF
few	TRBV6-5	TRBJ2-2	CASSTAASGDTGELFF
NA	TRBV6-6	TRBJ2-3	CASSYGPVTDTQYF
few	TRBV19	TRBJ1-6	CASSIQRQMISSYNSPLHF
NA	TRBV27	TRBJ1-2	CASSFPAGYGYTF
few	TRBV20-1	TRBJ2-1	CSARDRSGVNEQFF